Detailed here is one T cell receptor beta chain. Its antigen target is currently unknown. No clone much larger than this one lies a single base away; base qualities are absent. The protocol used for the library was the immunoSEQ multiplex PCR assay. As for the original processing: A statistical classification framework was built to diagnose cytomegalovirus status from the catalog of TCR beta chain sequences. As stored in TCRdb, this immuneACCESS dataset retains in-frame rearrangements with V and J assigned. A fraction of the clones does not appear; measured against another copy, unresolved V genes explain less than half of the discrepancy, and the remainder lacks a known reason. V and J calls and clone size follow that table, whereas D and trimming were derived from the DNA. This sample comprises 250,000 or so clones, about 87% of them detected only once. 2.6% of the sample belongs to the ten largest clones.

Donors formed part of the validation cohort, which comprised approximately 130 subjects and was distinct from the first cohort of 690 or so subjects. The data were obtained in a study of cytomegalovirus exposure and HLA in healthy donors (TCRdb year 2017). In terms of the full investigation: According to a later analysis, the roughly 130 validation repertoires were produced on the same platform as the roughly 700 repertoires of the first cohort. The aim of the study was to test whether cataloging public T cell receptors could identify signatures of past pathogen exposure. In addition to the first cohort of several hundred subjects, a separate validation cohort of 100 to 150 different subjects was used. The study combined high-throughput TCR immunosequencing, statistical association of individual TCRs with disease status, and machine learning to predict cytomegalovirus infection status. The study at large found these results: A later analysis lacked HLA typing for the validation cohort, so it scored co-occurrence in that cohort across all 110 or so repertoires. The authors suggested that the approach could potentially be generalized to other disease states and immunological phenotypes. While some public TCRs were present in many individuals, most TCR sequences turned up only very rarely across donors. In vitro tests confirmed that three of the cytomegalovirus-associated TCR beta chains recognize cytomegalovirus antigens. Cytomegalovirus status was reported to be diagnosed by the classifier with high specificity and sensitivity in both the original and validation cohorts. A total of 150 or so TCR beta chains were listed by the study as associated with cytomegalovirus. In a later analysis, TCRs clustered in the first cohort were found to also tend to co-occur in the 130 or so validation repertoires, with about 94% of cluster scores above 0.

V loses 1 base, J loses 9 bases, and the germline ends lie 10 bases apart. The germline V gene gives CDR1 as SGHTA and CDR2 as FQGNSA. The cysteine opens and the phenylalanine closes a CDR3 of 13 amino acids. The retained sequence is limited to the CDR3, 39 bases, with the frame set at the first base. Sequencing was performed on PBMCs. This clonotype originated in a man aged 18 to 29 in good health and CMV-seronegative. This receptor chain uses TRBV7-2 and TRBJ2-1, with the identity of the D gene unclear. The nucleotides are TGTGCCAGCAGCTTAGAGTCGGTCGGTGAGCAGTTCTTC. Its amino acids are CASSLESVGEQFF.